Described below is a single TCR beta chain sequence and its context. The sample belongs to a study of patients and donors after allogeneic stem cell transplantation. TCRdb used MiXCR to reprocess the RT-PCR reads, holding one entry per CDR3 protein. This sample has tens of thousands of distinct CDR3 sequences, with about 48% found just once. Germline CDR1 and CDR2: DFQATT and SNEGSKA (reference sequence). Trimming pared 3 bases from V and 0 bases from J, leaving 10 bases between. The CDR3 is 14 residues long. This receptor was identified in a human donor who was either an allogeneic HSCT recipient or a stem cell or donor lymphocyte infusion donor (not recorded which). It is not recorded whose cells these are; they may come from a transplant donor. The rearrangement links TRBV20-1 to TRBJ2-3; D remains ambiguous. The specimen sequenced was blood, either unsorted or a sorted T cell fraction (not recorded which). CDR3 in DNA: TGCAGTGCTAGGGCCCTAGGAAGCACAGATACGCAGTATTTT. Amino acids: CSARALGSTDTQYF.